This T cell receptor (beta chain) was captured in a study of blood T cell repertoires in COVID-19. Study-level background: The United States, Italy and Spain provided the acute and convalescent COVID-19 samples. Nucleic acid was either cDNA or gDNA, and it came from T cells, B-cell-depleted T cells, or PBMCs.

There are 14 residues in the CDR3. V was clipped by 7 bases and J by 3 bases, with 12 bases between them. The germline V gene encodes CDR1 MNHEY and CDR2 SVGAGI. As processed by the authors: How many nucleated cells were present was estimated from reference gene primer amplification. Clones were read by immunoSEQ multiplex PCR, and TCRdb kept only the in-frame ones, dropping some. The DNA gave D and trimming, while V, J and clone size come from that table. The sample consists of over 200,000 clones, around 90% of them appearing once. The rearrangement joins TRBV6-5 to TRBJ2-2; a weak D match, TRBD2 (6 bases). Sample: peripheral blood. The clonotype was recovered from a woman in her twenties or thirties with acute or convalescent COVID-19. The CDR3 region is CASTLGGYTGELFF. The CDR3 region has the DNA TGTGCCAGCACCCTGGGGGGATACACCGGGGAGCTGTTTTTT.